Listed here is a single TCR beta chain. Its target is not known. Total RNA was isolated from whole blood that had not been fractionated. This CDR3 has 14 residues. V was clipped by 11 bases and J by 4 bases, with 14 bases between them. CDR1 is KGHDR and CDR2 is SFDVKD in the germline V gene. What the library attached to individual cDNA molecules were unique molecular identifiers. Per the study methods: Counting gave a median of approximately 96,000 TCRs per sample, with values ranging from about 23,224 to 700,000. TCRdb reanalysed the reads using MiXCR and keeps one entry per CDR3 protein. These V and J calls are TCRdb output, not the study's own analysis. The data contain roughly 600 distinct CDR3 sequences, approximately 86% of them singletons. This sample was included in a study of human T cells and chemical hapten exposure. In the study overall: Yields of TCR per sample differed, chiefly owing to small differences in pooled library volume. Study-level findings and limits: Sensitizing with DPC caused no change in TCRs above 1 in 1000 frequency.

The chain links TRBV24-1 to TRBJ2-6, with a weak D call TRBD1 (5 bases). This TCR derives from a human donor with alopecia, or a healthy volunteer (not recorded which). Some clones in this sample may be carry-over from other donors' samples. This table probably holds off-target reads from a library built for another chain. The sequencing sample was made of whole blood. The CDR3 DNA reads TGTGCCATCTCCCAGGGTCGCGGGGCCAACGTCCTGACTTTC. As protein: CAISQGRGANVLTF.